These 5 T cell receptor beta chains share one sample of origin, sequenced in a study of PD-L1 blockade in urothelial cancer. Libraries were prepared by immunoSEQ multiplex PCR; TCRdb keeps only in-frame clonotypes and omits some of them. Of some 51,000 clones in the sample, roughly 86% were seen once. The input for sequencing was PBMCs, taken around atezolizumab (anti-PD-L1) treatment. Source of these receptors: a man between 60 and 75 years old with urothelial cancer.

The chain recombines TRBV10-3 with TRBJ2-3; 8 bases agree with TRBD2. The CDR3 covers 13 residues. Per germline, CDR1 ENHRY and CDR2 SYGVKD. V trimming: 10 bases; J trimming: 0 bases; junction bases outside the gene matches: 3. The CDR3 nucleotides read TGTGCCAACCAGCGGGGGAGCACAGATACGCAGTATTTT. Translated, it gives CANQRGSTDTQYF.

This clone was picked up a small number of times. J is TRBJ2-1 and V is TRBV5-4; D remains ambiguous. V dropped 1 base and J dropped 0 bases, with 11 bases sitting between them. The CDR3 spans 16 residues. Germline V gene data show CDR1 as SGHNT and CDR2 as YYREEE (reference sequence). The CDR3 loop reads CASSLPPMSSYNEQFF. For the CDR3, the DNA is TGTGCCAGCAGCTTGCCCCCTATGAGCTCCTACAATGAGCAGTTCTTC.

V usage is TRBV6-6 and J usage is TRBJ1-5; D is unclear. CDR1 and CDR2 (germline): MNHNY, SVGAGI (reference sequence). The CDR3 runs 14 residues. CDR3 bases: TGTGCTTGCTGCGATCCGAGGTCTAATCAGCCCCAGCATTTT. Translation gives CACCDPRSNQPQHF.

The gene calls are TRBV19 and TRBJ2-7; 10 bases match TRBD2. This CDR3 comprises 14 residues. Trimming took 3 bases from V and 5 from J; bases not matched to a gene: 4. Per the germline V gene, CDR1 is LNHDA and CDR2 is SQIVND (reference sequence). CDR3 loop: CASSISGRGNEQYF. In nucleotides, the CDR3 is TGTGCCAGTAGTATCAGCGGGAGGGGGAACGAGCAGTACTTC.

V usage is TRBV5-4 and J usage is TRBJ2-1; TRBD2 might be the D (5 bases). Trimming took 2 bases from V and 7 from J, leaving 10 bases between them. CDR1 and CDR2 from the germline V gene are SGHNT and YYREEE (reference sequence). The CDR3 contains 13 residues. The CDR3 region is CASSFNGENEQFF. In nucleotides, the CDR3 is TGTGCCAGCAGCTTTAATGGGGAGAATGAGCAGTTCTTC.